The rows below give T cell receptor beta chains drawn from one sample of a study of blood T cell repertoires in COVID-19. The repertoire was sequenced with immunoSEQ multiplex PCR; TCRdb's copy has only in-frame clones and lacks some. Found here are 300,000 to 350,000 clones, around 90% of them singletons; the top ten hold 2% to 3%. Sequenced input: peripheral blood. These receptors were collected from a man in his late teens or twenties with active or convalescent COVID-19. The CDR3 runs from the conserved cysteine through the conserved F or W. A D gene is named only where the DNA matches it firmly. Clone size is not always given. Where it is, it says once, few, many or a class for expanded clones.

cdr3_length,j_call,v_call,d_call,clone_size,cdr3_aa,cdr3_nt
12,TRBJ1-6,TRBV10-2,TRBD1,NA,CASKDRDSPLHF,TGCGCCAGCAAGGACAGGGATTCACCCCTCCACTTT
16,TRBJ2-7,TRBV7-2,TRBD2,once,CASSSRGVKGGYEQYF,TGTGCCAGCAGCTCCCGAGGGGTGAAGGGAGGGTACGAGCAGTACTTC
12,TRBJ2-3,TRBV6-6,NA,NA,CASTRLTDTQYF,TGTGCCAGCACCCGTCTCACAGATACGCAGTATTTT
15,TRBJ2-1,TRBV5-1,TRBD2,NA,CASSLTEAGEGEQFF,TGCGCCAGCAGCTTGACGGAGGCGGGAGAGGGTGAGCAGTTCTTC
15,TRBJ1-1,TRBV5-1,NA,few,CASSQTQGTNTEAFF,TGCGCCAGCAGCCAGACACAGGGCACGAACACTGAAGCTTTCTTT
14,TRBJ2-7,TRBV7-8,NA,NA,CASSLWGNSYEQYF,TGTGCCAGCAGCTTATGGGGCAATTCCTACGAGCAGTACTTC
16,TRBJ2-2,TRBV4-2,TRBD2,few,CASSQVAGADTGELFF,TGTGCCAGCAGCCAAGTGGCGGGAGCGGACACCGGGGAGCTGTTTTTT
15,TRBJ1-5,TRBV27,NA,NA,CASSPDPRGNQPQHF,TGTGCCAGCAGTCCGGACCCGAGGGGCAATCAGCCCCAGCATTTT
15,TRBJ1-2,TRBV29-1,TRBD1,once,CSVATGGKARGGYTF,TGCAGCGTGGCGACAGGGGGCAAAGCGCGTGGTGGCTACACCTTC
14,TRBJ1-1,TRBV4-3,NA,NA,CASSQDISNTEAFF,TGCGCCAGCAGCCAAGATATTTCGAACACTGAAGCTTTCTTT
12,TRBJ2-2,TRBV7-9,NA,NA,CASSQGAGELFF,TGTGCCAGCAGCCAGGGTGCCGGGGAGCTGTTTTTT
17,TRBJ1-5,TRBV10-1,NA,few,CASSVGGNGDSNQPQHF,TGCGCCAGCAGTGTGGGAGGGAATGGCGATAGCAATCAGCCCCAGCATTTT
15,TRBJ2-1,TRBV9,NA,NA,CASSVLDGTYNEQFF,TGTGCCAGCAGCGTTCTAGACGGGACTTACAATGAGCAGTTCTTC
15,TRBJ2-3,TRBV7-2,NA,NA,CASSLMGGRTDTQYF,TGTGCCAGCAGCTTAATGGGGGGGCGCACAGATACGCAGTATTTT
17,TRBJ2-2,TRBV15,NA,NA,CATSTWEEFPGTGELFF,TGTGCCACCAGCACCTGGGAGGAATTTCCGGGCACCGGGGAGCTGTTTTTT
12,TRBJ1-2,TRBV6-2/TRBV6-3,TRBD1,NA,CASSSTGVGYTF,TGTGCCAGCAGTTCGACAGGGGTTGGCTACACCTTC
15,TRBJ2-1,TRBV6-6,NA,NA,CASSYDGISYNEQFF,TGTGCCAGCAGTTACGACGGGATCTCCTACAATGAGCAGTTCTTC
22,TRBJ2-3,TRBV29-1,TRBD2,NA,CSVETQSVDKLAGGPSTDTQYF,TGCAGCGTCGAGACCCAATCGGTCGATAAACTAGCGGGAGGGCCCTCGACAGATACGCAGTATTTT
13,TRBJ2-7,TRBV5-1,TRBD1,NA,CASSSSTGVEQYF,TGCGCCAGCAGCTCCAGCACAGGGGTGGAGCAGTACTTC
14,TRBJ1-2,TRBV7-9,TRBD1,few,CASSPSQGAYGYTF,TGTGCCAGCAGCCCCAGCCAGGGGGCCTATGGCTACACCTTC
20,TRBJ1-5,TRBV21-1,NA,NA,CASSKTDRIGGNLLNQPQHF,TGTGCCAGCAGCAAAACAGATCGGATAGGGGGAAACTTATTGAATCAGCCCCAGCATTTT
17,TRBJ2-2,TRBV15,TRBD2,once,CATSRDLAGAGSGELFF,TGTGCCACCAGCAGAGATCTAGCGGGGGCGGGGTCCGGGGAGCTGTTTTTT
19,TRBJ2-7,TRBV3-1/TRBV3-2,NA,NA,CASSQGVVVTQIRCYEQYF,TGTGCCAGCAGCCAAGGTGTCGTGGTCACGCAAATCAGATGCTACGAGCAGTACTTC
15,TRBJ1-5,TRBV6-5,NA,once,CASSYRGGSNQPQHF,TGTGCCAGCAGTTACAGGGGTGGGAGCAATCAGCCCCAGCATTTT
14,TRBJ1-2,TRBV18,TRBD1,NA,CASTNNGQGNGYTF,TGTGCCAGCACCAACAATGGACAGGGTAATGGCTACACCTTC
14,TRBJ1-1,TRBV27,NA,NA,CASSLAEASTEAFF,TGTGCCAGCAGTTTGGCCGAGGCTTCAACTGAAGCTTTCTTT
15,TRBJ2-7,TRBV3-1/TRBV3-2,NA,NA,CASSQTWDTTYEQYF,TGTGCCAGCAGCCAAACCTGGGACACTACCTACGAGCAGTACTTC
14,TRBJ1-5,TRBV25-1,NA,NA,CASSEFGGNQPQHF,TGTGCCAGCAGTGAATTCGGAGGCAATCAGCCCCAGCATTTT
13,TRBJ1-1,TRBV27,NA,NA,CASSFNRNTEAFF,TGTGCCAGCAGTTTTAATAGGAACACTGAAGCTTTCTTT
15,TRBJ1-6,TRBV7-2,NA,once,CASSLEGHYNSPLHF,TGTGCCAGCAGCTTAGAGGGACACTATAATTCACCCCTCCACTTT
16,TRBJ2-7,TRBV6-6,TRBD1,NA,CASSPPPTGGDYEQYF,TGTGCCAGCAGCCCACCGCCGACAGGGGGTGACTACGAGCAGTACTTC
14,TRBJ2-7,TRBV27,TRBD1,NA,CASRDRAVSYEQYF,TGTGCCAGCAGAGACAGGGCGGTATCCTACGAGCAGTACTTC
13,TRBJ2-3,TRBV7-2,TRBD2,NA,CASGGTRADTQYF,TGTGCCAGCGGGGGGACTAGGGCTGATACGCAGTATTTT
16,TRBJ1-3,TRBV7-2,NA,NA,CASSLVGGLSGNTIYF,TGTGCCAGCAGCTTAGTCGGGGGGCTCTCGGGAAACACCATATATTTT
15,TRBJ1-6,TRBV2,NA,NA,CASKTAFYDNSPLHF,TGTGCCAGTAAGACAGCATTCTACGATAATTCACCCCTCCACTTT
12,TRBJ2-5,TRBV28,TRBD1,NA,CASTEQGETQYF,TGTGCCAGCACCGAACAGGGGGAGACCCAGTACTTC
14,TRBJ1-5,TRBV2,TRBD1,NA,CASSRDRGNQPQHF,TGTGCCAGCAGTCGGGACAGGGGGAATCAGCCCCAGCATTTT
12,TRBJ1-2,TRBV7-2,NA,NA,CASSLAEYGYTF,TGTGCCAGCAGCCTCGCGGAATATGGCTACACCTTC
15,TRBJ1-5,TRBV27,TRBD1,NA,CASSSGTGRNQPQHF,TGTGCCAGCAGCTCCGGGACAGGGAGGAATCAGCCCCAGCATTTT
17,TRBJ1-1,TRBV27,TRBD1,NA,CASSINRGRTMNTEAFF,TGTGCCAGCAGTATAAACAGGGGGCGGACGATGAACACTGAAGCTTTCTTT
14,TRBJ1-4,TRBV6-5,TRBD1,NA,CASSSGTGGFRLFF,TGTGCCAGCAGTTCCGGGACAGGTGGCTTCAGACTGTTTTTT
15,TRBJ1-1,TRBV19,NA,NA,CASSNPGLLNTEAFF,TGTGCCAGTAGTAACCCCGGACTCCTGAACACTGAAGCTTTCTTT
14,TRBJ2-7,TRBV14,NA,NA,CASSQVAQTYEQYF,TGTGCCAGCAGCCAAGTCGCCCAGACCTACGAGCAGTACTTC
15,TRBJ1-2,TRBV5-1,NA,NA,CASSLTTTGTYGYTF,TGCGCCAGCAGCTTGACCACGACAGGAACCTATGGCTACACCTTC
22,TRBJ1-2,TRBV29-1,TRBD1,NA,CSVNPPPGLITGTGGWSYGYTF,TGCAGCGTTAACCCCCCACCGGGTCTTATTACCGGGACAGGGGGCTGGAGCTATGGCTACACCTTC
13,TRBJ1-5,TRBV7-2,TRBD1,NA,CASGQGYWQPQHF,TGTGCCAGCGGACAGGGGTACTGGCAGCCCCAGCATTTT
14,TRBJ1-1,TRBV7-9,NA,NA,CASSTGQLNTEAFF,TGTGCCAGCAGTACTGGACAGCTGAACACTGAAGCTTTCTTT
15,TRBJ1-2,TRBV10-3,NA,NA,CAISESLNSHYGYTF,TGTGCCATCAGTGAGTCATTGAACAGCCACTATGGCTACACCTTC
14,TRBJ1-4,TRBV28,TRBD1,NA,CASSLGRGNEKLFF,TGTGCCAGCAGTTTGGGCAGGGGGAATGAAAAACTGTTTTTT
16,TRBJ1-2,TRBV14,NA,NA,CASSQAAGGKNYGYTF,TGTGCCAGCAGCCAAGCGGCGGGGGGAAAAAACTATGGCTACACCTTC
17,TRBJ2-1,TRBV6-1,NA,NA,CASSDGQLSYSYNEQFF,TGTGCCAGCAGTGATGGACAGTTATCATACTCCTACAATGAGCAGTTCTTC
18,TRBJ2-6,TRBV29-1,NA,once,CSVEDLRGSYSGANVLTF,TGCAGCGTTGAAGATCTTCGGGGATCCTACTCTGGGGCCAACGTCCTGACTTTC
13,TRBJ2-2,TRBV25-1,NA,NA,CASRSRNTGELFF,TGTGCCAGCAGATCTAGAAACACCGGGGAGCTGTTTTTT
15,TRBJ2-1,TRBV28,TRBD2,NA,CASSLWREDYNEQFF,TGTGCCAGCAGTTTATGGCGGGAGGACTACAATGAGCAGTTCTTC
14,TRBJ1-2,TRBV18,NA,few,CASSPGQAVGGYTF,TGTGCCAGCTCACCAGGGCAAGCGGTGGGTGGCTACACCTTC
16,TRBJ2-3,TRBV5-6,NA,NA,CASSLARKISTDTQYF,TGTGCCAGCAGCTTGGCCAGGAAGATAAGCACAGATACGCAGTATTTT